This entry lists 16 T cell receptor beta chains sequenced from one sample in a study of blood T cell repertoires in COVID-19. Clones were sequenced by immunoSEQ multiplex PCR, and TCRdb holds only the in-frame ones, with some missing. The repertoire holds a few hundred thousand clones, with 84% as singletons. The sequenced sample consisted of peripheral blood. These receptors all come from a woman in her thirties or forties who had recovered from COVID-19.

The rearrangement uses TRBV10-3 and TRBJ1-1; D is unresolved. The germline V gene encodes CDR1 ENHRY and CDR2 SYGVKD. V was trimmed by 0 bases and J by 7 bases, leaving 12 bases between them. There are 14 residues in the CDR3. CDR3 amino acids: CAISESTELSEAFF. The CDR3 region has the DNA TGTGCCATCAGTGAGTCGACTGAGCTTAGTGAAGCTTTCTTT.

The CDR3 here is CASSLGTGTFTYEQYF. Here the CDR3 DNA reads TGTGCCAGCAGCTTGGGGACAGGGACTTTTACCTACGAGCAGTACTTC. The chain links TRBV5-4 to TRBJ2-7; TRBD1 matches at 8 bases. This CDR3 region has 16 residues. CDR1 is SGHNT, CDR2 YYREEE, per germline (reference sequence). Losses at the gene ends were 0 bases for V and 2 bases for J; bases not matched to a gene: 7.

This chain uses TRBV28 with TRBJ2-7; D may be TRBD2 (6 bases). The CDR3 length is 14 residues. The V and J ends lost 3 bases and 2 bases respectively, with 11 bases between them. CDR1 and CDR2 from the germline V gene are MDHEN and SYDVKM. DNA of the CDR3: TGTGCCAGCAGTTTGTACGGGAGAGCCTACGAGCAGTACTTC. As protein: CASSLYGRAYEQYF.

The chain has TRBV4-1 and TRBJ1-1; D possibly corresponds to TRBD1 (6 bases). Germline values: CDR1 MGHRA, CDR2 YSYEKL. The germline V and J ends were trimmed by 5 bases and 2 bases, with 15 bases remaining between them. This CDR3 comprises 15 residues. The CDR3 DNA reads as TGCGCCAGCAGCAATCTACAGGGAAACAACACTGAAGCTTTCTTT. Amino acid sequence: CASSNLQGNNTEAFF.

This clone was seen only once. The V and J genes are TRBV11-2 and TRBJ1-4; D is unclear. V was shortened by 5 bases and J by 3 bases, with 10 bases between the two germline ends. The CDR3 covers 14 residues. Germline CDR1 and CDR2: SGHAT and FQNNGV. The CDR3 spells CASSPVRANEKLFF. The CDR3 nucleotides are TGTGCCAGCAGCCCGGTGAGAGCTAATGAAAAACTGTTTTTT.

The genes are TRBV12-3 or TRBV12-4 and TRBJ2-1; weak D call: TRBD1 (6 bases). V was cut by 2 bases and J by 8 bases, with 10 bases left in between. This CDR3 region has 13 residues. This chain's CDR3 is CASSLIQGDEQFF. CDR3 nucleotides: TGTGCCAGCAGTTTAATACAGGGTGATGAGCAGTTCTTC.

The rearrangement uses TRBV30 and TRBJ1-1; 7 bases line up with TRBD1. J was trimmed by 7 bases and V by 2 bases; bases with no gene match: 7. The germline gives CDR1 GTSNPN, CDR2 SVGIG (reference sequence). The CDR3 extends over 13 amino acids. CDR3 coding DNA: TGTGCCTGGAGTTACTACGACAGGGATGAAGCTTTCTTT. This encodes CAWSYYDRDEAFF.

As DNA, the CDR3 is TGTGCCAGTAGTAACGGACAGGGGGATCTTTTTTTCCGTCGTACAGATGGCTACACCTTC. Encoded protein: CASSNGQGDLFFRRTDGYTF. The rearrangement joins TRBV19 to TRBJ1-2; TRBD1 matches 10 bases. Per germline, CDR1 LNHDA and CDR2 SQIVND (reference sequence). This CDR3 is 20 amino acids long. Unmatched junction bases numbered 23, after V lost 4 bases and J lost 6 bases.

This clone was found a few times. This sequence joins TRBV4-2 and TRBJ2-1; D not resolved. V was trimmed by 0 bases and J by 7 bases, leaving 7 bases between them. The CDR3 is 13 amino acids. CDR1 LGHNA and CDR2 YNFKEQ come from the germline V gene. The CDR3 DNA reads as TGTGCCAGCAGCCAAGACCCGAGAAATGAGCAGTTCTTC. Translated: CASSQDPRNEQFF.

J is TRBJ1-4 and V is TRBV7-9; a possible D gene is TRBD1 (5 bases). The CDR3 runs 15 residues. V was pared by 1 base and J by 6 bases, with 12 bases between. CDR1 is SEHNR and CDR2 is FQNEAQ in the germline V gene (reference sequence). The CDR3 spells CASSLVGGGHEKLFF. The CDR3 DNA reads TGTGCCAGCAGCTTAGTTGGCGGGGGTCATGAAAAACTGTTTTTT. Using reference TRBV7-9 and TRBJ1-4 for the parts outside the CDR3, the full variable domain is DTGVSQNPRHKITKRGQNVTFRCDPISEHNRLYWYRQTLGQGPEFLTYFQNEAQLEKSRLLSDRFSAERPKGSFSTLEIQRTEQGDSAMYLCASSLVGGGHEKLFFGSGTQLSVL.

V and J are TRBV19 and TRBJ2-1; TRBD2 aligns across 8 bases. This CDR3 region has 11 residues. Germline assignment: CDR1 LNHDA and CDR2 SQIVND (reference sequence). J was trimmed by 12 bases and V by 9 bases; bases with no gene match: 7. CDR3 bases: TGTGCCAGCGGGGGGGACATTGTGCAGTTCTTC. This encodes CASGGDIVQFF.

This chain joins TRBV7-9 and TRBJ2-5, with D possibly being TRBD1 (5 bases). The CDR3 runs 14 residues. V was cut by 5 bases and J by 5 bases, with 15 bases left in between. Per germline, CDR1 SEHNR and CDR2 FQNEAQ (reference sequence). CDR3 amino acids: CASSASRAGETQYF. In DNA form, the CDR3 reads TGTGCCAGCAGCGCGAGCAGGGCCGGGGAGACCCAGTACTTC.

In its sample, this clone was seen once. The genes are TRBV29-1 and TRBJ2-7; 8 nucleotides match TRBD2. Germline V gene sequence: CDR1 SQVTM, CDR2 ANQGSEA. The V gene end was trimmed by 4 bases and the J gene end by 7 bases; junction bases not matched to a gene: 3. CDR3 length: 11 residues. For the CDR3, the DNA is TGCAGCGTTGGACTAGCGAGGGAGCAGTACTTC. Residues: CSVGLAREQYF.

The gene calls are TRBV7-2 and TRBJ1-4; 10 nucleotides match TRBD1. The V and J ends lost 4 bases and 7 bases, in that order; junction bases with no gene match: 3. Looked up from germline, CDR1 is SGHTA and CDR2 is FQGNSA. This CDR3 spans 14 amino acids. CDR3 nucleotides: TGTGCCAGCAGCTGGGACAGGGGAAGTGAAAAACTGTTTTTT. This encodes CASSWDRGSEKLFF. Variable domain in full (rest from reference TRBV7-2 and TRBJ1-4): GAGVSQSPSNKVTEKGKDVELRCDPISGHTALYWYRQSLGQGLEFLIYFQGNSAPDKSGLPSDRFSAERTGGSVSTLTIQRTQQEDSAVYLCASSWDRGSEKLFFGSGTQLSVL.

Comment on this clone: One end of the junction varies from germline; a read error may be responsible. The gene calls are TRBV7-2 and TRBJ1-2, with 9 nucleotides matching TRBD1. Germline lookup yields CDR1 SGHTA and CDR2 FQGNSA. This CDR3 comprises 16 residues. The CDR3 here is CASSPGTGYEEYGYIF. CDR3 bases: TGTGCCAGCAGCCCCGGGACAGGGTACGAGGAGTATGGCTACATCTTC.

This rearrangement joins TRBV5-5 to TRBJ2-1, with 7 bases matching TRBD1. The V gene's germline CDR1 is SGHKS and CDR2 YYEKEE (reference sequence). CDR3 size: 18 residues. V lost 5 bases to trimming and J lost 5 bases; unmatched junction nucleotides: 19. CDR3 nucleotide sequence: TGTGCCAGCAGTGGCCGACAGGGAGAGAAAGGTTGGGACAATGAGCAGTTCTTC. Translating it yields CASSGRQGEKGWDNEQFF.